This T cell receptor beta chain comes out of a study of cytomegalovirus exposure and HLA in healthy donors. Whole-study results and caveats: Most TCR beta V segments were productive about 90% or about 30% of the time in an earlier analysis. Per a later analysis, about 15,000 TCR beta sequences showed association with HLA alleles at 0.05 false discovery rate.

The PCR was carried out with 60 Vbeta primers and 13 Jbeta primers. Measured with immunoSEQ multiplex PCR; TCRdb has only the in-frame clones, and not every one. The sample holds roughly 200,000 clones, approximately 80% seen once. Of note for this clone: Its specificity is not known.

Germline-derived CDR1 and CDR2 are ENHRY and SYGVKD. V shed 6 bases and J 0 bases; nucleotides not matched to a gene: 8. This CDR3 is 15 amino acids long. The receptor was isolated from a boy younger than 10 in good health and CMV-seronegative. The chain carries TRBV10-3 and TRBJ2-7; 7 nucleotides match TRBD2. The sequenced sample was PBMCs. The CDR3, as DNA: TGTGCCATCAGGGGGACCGGGACTACCTCCTACGAGCAGTACTTC. It yields the protein CAIRGTGTTSYEQYF.